One and the same sample provided the 18 T cell receptor beta chains below, sequenced in a study of siplizumab effects on memory and regulatory T cells. Assay: immunoSEQ multiplex PCR; the TCRdb copy retains only in-frame clones and omits some. Among roughly 62,000 clones listed, more than 80% were seen once. Sequencing was carried out using CD8+ T cells sorted from blood. The receptor set was obtained from a human donor in good health.

V usage is TRBV6-1 and J usage is TRBJ2-5, with D maybe TRBD2 (6 bases). Germline V CDR1 and CDR2: MNHNS, SASEGT. The V end lost 8 bases, the J end lost 5 bases, and 15 bases lay between the germline ends. CDR3 length: 13 amino acids. Written as DNA, the CDR3 is TGTGCCAGCGGCTGGGGGGACTGGGAGACCCAGTACTTC. This codes for CASGWGDWETQYF.

CDR3: CASSVVGGTNEKLFF. The CDR3 DNA sequence: TGTGCCAGCAGCGTAGTAGGGGGTACTAATGAAAAACTGTTTTTT. This rearrangement joins TRBV9 to TRBJ1-4; TRBD1 might be the D (6 bases). The V end lost 0 bases, the J end lost 2 bases, and 8 bases lay between the germline ends. Germline CDR1 is SGDLS and CDR2 is YYNGEE. This CDR3 has 15 residues. Variable domain in full (rest from reference TRBV9 and TRBJ1-4): DSGVTQTPKHLITATGQRVTLRCSPRSGDLSVYWYQQSLDQGLQFLIQYYNGEERAKGNILERFSAQQFPDLHSELNLSSLELGDSALYFCASSVVGGTNEKLFFGSGTQLSVL.

This clone appeared once. The J gene is TRBJ2-5, the V gene TRBV7-3, with 9 bases that match TRBD2. The J call may not be correct, given that the DNA end is closer to TRBJ2-7. Looked up from germline, CDR1 is SGHTA and CDR2 is FQGTGA. The CDR3 spans 15 residues. CDR3 residues: CASSFDAGGIDEQYF. CDR3 coding DNA: TGTGCCAGCAGCTTCGACGCGGGAGGGATAGACGAGCAGTACTTC.

The CDR3 here is CASSATGTGKTQYF. The CDR3 nucleotides are TGTGCCAGCAGCGCTACCGGGACAGGGAAGACCCAGTACTTC. The chain recombines TRBV9 with TRBJ2-5; 9 bases line up with TRBD1. V was clipped by 3 bases and J by 6 bases; unmatched bases: 6. The CDR3 has 14 amino acids. Per the germline V gene, CDR1 is SGDLS and CDR2 is YYNGEE. The whole variable domain, filled in from reference TRBV9 and TRBJ2-5, reads DSGVTQTPKHLITATGQRVTLRCSPRSGDLSVYWYQQSLDQGLQFLIQYYNGEERAKGNILERFSAQQFPDLHSELNLSSLELGDSALYFCASSATGTGKTQYFGPGTRLLVL.

The chain links TRBV9 to TRBJ2-2, with a possible D match to TRBD2 (6 bases). Trimming left V 5 bases short and J 2 bases short, with 13 bases between. The CDR3 has 15 residues. Germline CDR1 and CDR2: SGDLS and YYNGEE. The CDR3 loop reads CASRPGTLNTGELFF. CDR3 in DNA: TGTGCCAGCAGACCCGGGACTCTAAACACCGGGGAGCTGTTTTTT.

This chain uses TRBV5-6 with TRBJ2-7, with TRBD1 identical over 8 bases. The CDR3 spans 15 residues. V dropped 0 bases and J dropped 0; count of bases not matched to a gene: 2. Germline V lookup: CDR1 SGHDT, CDR2 YYEEEE. As DNA, the CDR3 is TGTGCCAGCAGCTTGGACAGGGGGTTCTCCTACGAGCAGTACTTC. Translated, it gives CASSLDRGFSYEQYF.

V and J are TRBV29-1 and TRBJ2-3, with TRBD1 identical over 9 bases. Trimming took 1 base from V and 2 from J; bases not matched to a gene: 10. Germline assignment: CDR1 SQVTM and CDR2 ANQGSEA. This CDR3 spans 17 amino acids. This CDR3 reads CSVEGGTGIGITDTQYF. DNA for the CDR3: TGCAGCGTTGAAGGGGGGACAGGGATTGGGATCACAGATACGCAGTATTTT.

This chain links TRBV10-1 with TRBJ1-2; 7 positions match TRBD1. V shed 7 bases and J 4 bases; nucleotides not matched to a gene: 6. The CDR3 extends over 13 amino acids. CDR1 is WNHNN, CDR2 SYGVQD, per germline (reference sequence). CDR3 sequence: CASTPGTAYGYTF. CDR3 coding DNA: TGCGCCAGCACCCCCGGGACAGCCTATGGCTACACCTTC.

The genes are TRBV6-1 and TRBJ2-7, with 9 bases matching TRBD2. Germline CDR1 reads MNHNS; CDR2 reads SASEGT. The CDR3 sequence is 15 residues long. V lost 9 bases to trimming and J lost 1 base; unmatched junction nucleotides: 10. CDR3 region: CASRAGGFISYEQYF. The DNA for the CDR3 is TGTGCCAGTAGGGCGGGAGGGTTTATTTCCTACGAGCAGTACTTC.

The chain links TRBV15 to TRBJ2-1, with unresolved D. From germline, CDR1 is LNHNV and CDR2 YYDKDF (reference sequence). Trimming stripped 5 bases from V and 5 bases from J, with 16 bases between. The CDR3 has 15 residues. CDR3 coding DNA: TGTGCCACCAGCTCTAACAAGCCATTCAACAATGAGCAGTTCTTC. Its translation: CATSSNKPFNNEQFF.

This rearrangement joins TRBV6-4 to TRBJ2-7; D is perhaps TRBD1 (6 bases). Trimming took 4 bases from V and 0 from J, leaving 19 bases between them. This CDR3 has 17 residues. In germline, CDR1 is MRHNA, CDR2 SNTAGT. The CDR3 nucleotides read TGTGCCAGCAGTGTCGTCGCTCCCGGGACACTCTCCTACGAGCAGTACTTC. Translation gives CASSVVAPGTLSYEQYF.

The rearrangement joins TRBV9 to TRBJ2-7; D possibly uses TRBD1 or TRBD2 (7 bases each). The CDR3 spans 14 residues. The ends were cut back, 4 bases at V and 5 bases at J, with 16 bases in the middle. Germline loops: CDR1 SGDLS, CDR2 YYNGEE. CDR3 sequence (DNA): TGTGCCAGCAGCCTAGGGGGCGGGAGCGACGAGCAGTACTTC. The encoded protein is CASSLGGGSDEQYF.

The V gene is TRBV9, the J gene TRBJ2-7, with 7 bases identical to TRBD1. Germline V gives CDR1 SGDLS, CDR2 YYNGEE. The CDR3 runs to 14 residues. V lost 3 bases and J lost 0; bases outside the gene matches: 3. For the CDR3, the DNA is TGTGCCAGCAGCGAGACAGGGCTCTCCTACGAGCAGTACTTC. This gives the protein CASSETGLSYEQYF.

This sequence joins TRBV10-1 and TRBJ2-4, with D uncertain. The CDR3 totals 16 residues. From germline, CDR1 is WNHNN and CDR2 SYGVQD (reference sequence). Between the trimmed V and J ends, which lost 0 bases and 2 bases, there was a span of 11 bases. CDR3 nucleotides: TGCGCCAGCAGTGAGTCGACTCTGGGTACCAAAAACATTCAGTACTTC. Translated, it gives CASSESTLGTKNIQYF.

The chain has TRBV4-3 and TRBJ2-7; D remains unclear. CDR1 and CDR2 from the germline V gene are LGHNA and YSLEER. The V end was cut by 1 base, the J end by 3 bases, with 7 bases between. This CDR3 contains 13 residues. The chain's CDR3 is CASSQGLGYEQYF. DNA of the CDR3: TGCGCCAGCAGCCAAGGGCTAGGCTACGAGCAGTACTTC.

The chain joins TRBV30 to TRBJ2-3; weak D call: TRBD1 (6 bases). Germline CDR1 and CDR2: GTSNPN and SVGIG (reference sequence). This CDR3 is built from 15 residues. Trimming pared 6 bases from V and 6 bases from J, leaving 22 bases between. CDR3 DNA sequence: TGTGCCTGCTCCCTCCGGAACAGGGTCGGCGATACGCAGTATTTT. Translated: CACSLRNRVGDTQYF.

The chain uses TRBV6-1 and TRBJ2-2; maybe TRBD1 (5 bases). Trimming left V 1 base short and J 6 bases short, with 6 bases between. The germline V gene encodes CDR1 MNHNS and CDR2 SASEGT. This CDR3 has 13 amino acids. CDR3 loop: CASSEVGAGELFF. The CDR3 DNA reads as TGTGCCAGCAGTGAAGTAGGGGCCGGGGAGCTGTTTTTT.

This clone has a single count. The chain employs TRBV2 and TRBJ2-5, with TRBD1 matching 9 bases. CDR1 and CDR2 (germline): SNHLY, FYNNEI. The CDR3 is 17 amino acids. V gave up 6 bases and J gave up 5 bases; unmatched junction bases: 16. The chain's CDR3 is CASSLTGTGTELETQYF. In nucleotides, the CDR3 is TGTGCCAGCAGCTTAACCGGGACAGGGACTGAACTGGAGACCCAGTACTTC.